Detailed here is one TCR beta chain. The source of the sample is a study of blood T cell repertoires in COVID-19. Study-wide background: COVID-19 samples collected from the United States, Italy and Spain covered acute and convalescent phases. PBMCs, B-cell-depleted T cells, or T cells were the source of the cDNA or gDNA that made up the material.

V dropped 5 bases and J dropped 4; count of bases not matched to a gene: 10. The V gene's germline CDR1 is MDHEN and CDR2 SYDVKM. The CDR3 spans 16 residues. Study processing details: Estimation of nucleated cell counts was performed using reference gene primer amplification. The method was immunoSEQ multiplex PCR; TCRdb's version includes in-frame clones alone and lacks a portion of them. Clone size and the V and J calls come from that table; the DNA yielded D and trimming. The data hold about 240,000 clones, with approximately 80% observed a single time. This TCR was recovered from a woman in her 70s with acute or convalescent COVID-19. The chain links TRBV28 to TRBJ2-1; TRBD1 matches at 8 bases. The material sequenced was peripheral blood. Written as DNA, the CDR3 is TGTGCCAGCAGTCGCCAGGGGGCCATTGTGTACAATGAGCAGTTCTTC. It codes for CASSRQGAIVYNEQFF.